These 27 T cell receptor beta chains share one sample of origin, sequenced in a study of blood T cell repertoires in COVID-19. Produced via immunoSEQ multiplex PCR; TCRdb's table is partial and in-frame only. Of 40,000 to 55,000 clones in the sample, about 90% are singletons; the top ten hold 6.4%. The material sequenced was peripheral blood. These receptors were taken from a man in his 70s with active COVID-19.

The chain recombines TRBV3-1 (or the pseudogene TRBV3-2) with TRBJ2-7, with 7 bases lining up with TRBD1. Germline CDR1 is LGHDT and CDR2 is YNNKEL (reference sequence). V trimming: 1 base; J trimming: 2 bases; junction bases outside the gene matches: 2. CDR3 length: 14 residues. The CDR3 is CASSQGQGPYEQYF. Here the CDR3 DNA reads TGTGCCAGCAGCCAAGGACAGGGCCCCTACGAGCAGTACTTC.

The gene calls are TRBV28 and TRBJ1-2; D perhaps matches TRBD1 (6 bases). The CDR3 has 14 amino acids. The germline V and J ends were trimmed by 3 bases and 4 bases, with 12 bases remaining between them. Germline CDR1 reads MDHEN; CDR2 reads SYDVKM. CDR3 nucleotide sequence: TGTGCCAGCAGTTTGGGAGGGGGTGGCTATGGCTACACCTTC. Translated: CASSLGGGGYGYTF.

This sequence joins TRBV5-1 and TRBJ1-1, with D unclear. This CDR3 is 11 amino acids long. Germline loops: CDR1 SGHRS, CDR2 YFSETQ. The ends were cut back, 3 bases at V and 4 bases at J, with 4 bases in the middle. The CDR3 loop reads CASSSSTEAFF. Here the CDR3 DNA reads TGCGCCAGCAGCTCTAGCACTGAAGCTTTCTTT.

The J gene is TRBJ2-7, the V gene TRBV18; D might be TRBD2 (6 bases). The CDR3 is 13 residues long. CDR1 KGHSH and CDR2 LQKENI come from the germline V gene. Trimming took off 0 bases at V and 3 bases at J, with 6 bases between the two ends. The CDR3 reads CASSPPGGYEQYF. For the CDR3, the DNA is TGTGCCAGCTCACCACCGGGAGGCTACGAGCAGTACTTC.

This chain uses TRBV6-2 or TRBV6-3 with TRBJ2-7; TRBD1 aligns across 9 bases. The CDR3 runs to 15 residues. Looked up from germline, CDR1 is MNHEY and CDR2 is SVGEGT. Germline trimming cut 2 bases from V and 2 bases from J; bases unmatched to any gene: 4. In nucleotides, the CDR3 is TGTGCCAGCAGTTACCGACAGGGGGACACCTACGAGCAGTACTTC. The encoded protein is CASSYRQGDTYEQYF.

The J gene is TRBJ1-3, the V gene TRBV4-3; tentatively, D is TRBD1 (5 bases). V dropped 0 bases and J dropped 3 bases, with 12 bases sitting between them. Germline CDR1 and CDR2: LGHNA and YSLEER. The CDR3 contains 16 residues. The CDR3 DNA sequence: TGCGCCAGCAGCCAAGATATGGGGCGCGGTGGAAACACCATATATTTT. It translates to CASSQDMGRGGNTIYF.

The V call is TRBV19, the J call TRBJ1-2; 8 bases map to TRBD1. The germline gives CDR1 LNHDA, CDR2 SQIVND (reference sequence). The V gene end was trimmed by 9 bases and the J gene end by 4 bases; junction bases not matched to a gene: 1. The CDR3 loop spans 11 amino acids. CDR3 nucleotides: TGTGCCAGCACAGGGGGCTATGGCTACACCTTC. Protein sequence: CASTGGYGYTF.

This chain connects TRBV24-1 to TRBJ2-1; TRBD1 might be the D (6 bases). CDR3 size: 15 residues. CDR1 is KGHDR, CDR2 SFDVKD, per germline. The V gene lost 7 bases and the J gene lost 4 bases, with 16 bases spanning the gap. The CDR3 loop is CATSPRGLPYNEQFF. The CDR3 nucleotides are TGTGCCACCAGCCCCAGGGGTTTGCCATACAATGAGCAGTTCTTC.

The count of this clone is one. J is TRBJ2-2 and V is TRBV29-1, with TRBD1 matching 8 bases. CDR1 is SQVTM, CDR2 ANQGSEA, per germline. This CDR3 is 13 amino acids long. With 6 bases clipped from V and 2 bases from J, the junction kept 2 bases outside the gene matches. CDR3 nucleotides: TGCAGCGTCAGGGGGCTTAACACCGGGGAGCTGTTTTTT. Translated, it gives CSVRGLNTGELFF.

The chain couples TRBV25-1 to TRBJ2-3; possibly TRBD2 for D (7 bases). Looked up from germline, CDR1 is MGHDK and CDR2 is SYGVNS. The CDR3 length is 18 residues. V lost 5 bases to trimming and J lost 0 bases, with 21 bases between them. DNA of the CDR3: TGTGCCAGCAGTCCCGCCGGGGCGGGGGCCCCTAGCACAGATACGCAGTATTTT. It translates to CASSPAGAGAPSTDTQYF.

This chain joins TRBV27 and TRBJ2-3, with TRBD2 matching 14 bases. CDR3 length: 18 amino acids. Germline assignment: CDR1 MNHEY and CDR2 SMNVEV (reference sequence). J gave up 3 bases and V 4 bases, and 9 bases lay outside the gene matches. The CDR3 DNA sequence: TGTGCCAGCAGTTCTCCAAGGACTAGCGGGGGGCATACAGATACGCAGTATTTT. Translated: CASSSPRTSGGHTDTQYF.

The chain combines TRBV4-2 with TRBJ1-4; weak D call: TRBD1 (6 bases). V was pared by 0 bases and J by 5 bases, with 16 bases between. Germline assignment: CDR1 LGHNA and CDR2 YNFKEQ. The CDR3 spans 17 residues. The CDR3 DNA sequence: TGTGCCAGCAGCCAAGATAAGGGGGGGCGAACGAATGAAAAACTGTTTTTT. It codes for CASSQDKGGRTNEKLFF.

This chain connects TRBV18 to TRBJ2-3; 9 bases match TRBD1. V shed 2 bases, J shed 2 bases, and the junction held 5 bases outside the gene matches. The CDR3 has 16 residues. Germline V lookup: CDR1 KGHSH, CDR2 LQKENI. The CDR3 nucleotides read TGTGCCAGCTCACCAGGGACAGGGTCGAACACAGATACGCAGTATTTT. It specifies CASSPGTGSNTDTQYF.

This clone was seen a single time. The J gene is TRBJ1-5, the V gene TRBV4-3, with D tentatively TRBD1 (6 bases). This CDR3 has 14 residues. V was pared by 0 bases and J by 6 bases, with 9 bases between. Germline CDR1 LGHNA, CDR2 YSLEER. CDR3 amino acids: CASSQDRGPQPQHF. The CDR3 bases are TGCGCCAGCAGCCAAGACAGGGGACCTCAGCCCCAGCATTTT.

This clone appeared a single time. The chain carries TRBV5-1 and TRBJ2-7; TRBD1 agrees at 7 bases. Germline lookup yields CDR1 SGHRS and CDR2 YFSETQ. This CDR3 is built from 14 residues. V lost 4 bases, J lost 1 base, and 5 bases stayed unmatched. The chain's CDR3 is CASSMKQGSYEQYF. The CDR3 DNA reads TGCGCCAGCAGCATGAAACAGGGGTCCTACGAGCAGTACTTC.

The chain joins TRBV28 to TRBJ2-7; 8 bases align to TRBD1. This CDR3 contains 13 residues. In germline, CDR1 is MDHEN, CDR2 SYDVKM. Losses at the gene ends were 4 bases for V and 3 bases for J; bases not matched to a gene: 2. CDR3 DNA sequence: TGTGCCAGCAGTTCACAGGGGGTCTACGAGCAGTACTTC. It codes for CASSSQGVYEQYF.

V is TRBV10-3 and J is TRBJ1-5; 7 positions agree with TRBD1. V shed 1 base and J 2 bases; nucleotides not matched to a gene: 2. The CDR3 sequence is 15 residues long. Germline CDR1 and CDR2: ENHRY and SYGVKD. CDR3 bases: TGTGCCATCAGTGAGTTTGGGACAGGCAATCAGCCCCAGCATTTT. This translates into CAISEFGTGNQPQHF.

V is TRBV2 and J is TRBJ2-1; 11 bases align to TRBD2. The CDR3 totals 15 residues. Trimming removed 2 bases from V and 9 bases from J; junction bases left unmatched: 6. The V gene's germline CDR1 is SNHLY and CDR2 FYNNEI. The CDR3 coding sequence is TGTGCCAGCAGTGAATCTAGCGGGGGGCACAGTGAGCAGTTCTTC. The encoded protein is CASSESSGGHSEQFF.

The chain employs TRBV29-1 and TRBJ2-1, with D possibly TRBD1 on 6 matching bases. V lost 7 bases to trimming and J lost 5 bases, with 12 bases between them. The germline CDR1 and CDR2 sequences are SQVTM and ANQGSEA. The CDR3 has 12 residues. The DNA for the CDR3 is TGCAGCGGAGCTCCAGGGGACAATGAGCAGTTCTTC. Protein: CSGAPGDNEQFF.

The CDR3 loop reads CASSFRDRSYSPLHF. CDR3 sequence (DNA): TGTGCCAGCAGTTTCCGGGACAGGAGCTATTCACCCCTCCACTTT. This chain uses TRBV27 with TRBJ1-6, with 8 nucleotides matching TRBD1. V shed 3 bases, J shed 8 bases, and the junction held 6 bases outside the gene matches. This CDR3 contains 15 residues. Germline assignment: CDR1 MNHEY and CDR2 SMNVEV (reference sequence).

The chain joins TRBV4-3 to TRBJ2-6; tentatively, D is TRBD1 (6 bases). This CDR3 contains 16 residues. Germline CDR1 and CDR2: LGHNA and YSLEER. The V and J ends lost 3 bases and 4 bases respectively, with 13 bases between them. In DNA, the CDR3 is TGCGCCAGCAGCCACCCTCACAGGGACGGGGCCAACGTCCTGACTTTC. As protein: CASSHPHRDGANVLTF.

The chain recombines TRBV9 with TRBJ2-1; 14 nucleotides align to TRBD2. V was pared by 2 bases and J by 4 bases, with 2 bases of the junction left unmatched. The germline gives CDR1 SGDLS, CDR2 YYNGEE. This CDR3 is 16 amino acids long. The CDR3 loop reads CASSVGLAGEYNEQFF. The CDR3 coding sequence is TGTGCCAGCAGCGTGGGACTAGCGGGGGAGTACAATGAGCAGTTCTTC. Full variable domain (remainder filled in from reference TRBV9 and TRBJ2-1): DSGVTQTPKHLITATGQRVTLRCSPRSGDLSVYWYQQSLDQGLQFLIQYYNGEERAKGNILERFSAQQFPDLHSELNLSSLELGDSALYFCASSVGLAGEYNEQFFGPGTRLTVL.

This chain uses TRBV5-8 with TRBJ2-2; TRBD1 matches 11 bases. Losses at the gene ends were 3 bases for V and 4 bases for J; bases not matched to a gene: 2. Germline V lookup: CDR1 SGHTS, CDR2 YDEGEE. The CDR3 runs 15 residues. This CDR3 is CASSSGTGGTGELFF. The CDR3 nucleotides read TGTGCCAGCAGCTCCGGGACAGGGGGCACCGGGGAGCTGTTTTTT.

The chain is built from TRBV2 and TRBJ2-1; a weak D match, TRBD1 (6 bases). Germline V gene data show CDR1 as SNHLY and CDR2 as FYNNEI. V lost 5 bases and J 10 bases, leaving 12 bases between the germline ends. The CDR3 consists of 12 residues. The CDR3 loop is CASSYRDGEQFF. The CDR3 DNA sequence: TGTGCCAGCAGTTACAGGGACGGCGAGCAGTTCTTC.

V is TRBV11-2 and J is TRBJ1-2; 7 positions match TRBD1. Trimming removed 5 bases from V and 7 bases from J; junction bases left unmatched: 7. Germline-derived CDR1 and CDR2 are SGHAT and FQNNGV. This CDR3 is built from 13 residues. CDR3 sequence: CASSPLTGRGYTF. The CDR3 DNA reads as TGTGCCAGCAGCCCACTGACAGGGCGTGGCTACACCTTC. Drawing the rest from reference TRBV11-2 and TRBJ1-2, the complete variable domain is EAGVAQSPRYKIIEKRQSVAFWCNPISGHATLYWYQQILGQGPKLLIQFQNNGVVDDSQLPKDRFSAERLKGVDSTLKIQPAKLEDSAVYLCASSPLTGRGYTFGSGTRLTVV.

The rearrangement joins TRBV27 to TRBJ1-5; no clear D gene. Germline V gene lookup returns CDR1 MNHEY and CDR2 SMNVEV (reference sequence). The CDR3 extends over 15 amino acids. V lost 0 bases and J 4 bases, leaving 10 bases between the germline ends. The CDR3 DNA reads as TGTGCCAGCAGTTTATCGGGCGGGGTAAATCAGCCCCAGCATTTT. It codes for CASSLSGGVNQPQHF.

This chain uses TRBV15 with TRBJ1-5; D remains ambiguous. Trimming shortened V by 4 bases and J by 6 bases, and 13 bases separated the two germline ends. Germline V CDR1 and CDR2: LNHNV, YYDKDF (reference sequence). This CDR3 is built from 14 residues. The chain's CDR3 is CATSTDLLPQPQHF. The CDR3 DNA reads TGTGCCACCAGCACAGATCTACTCCCTCAGCCCCAGCATTTT.